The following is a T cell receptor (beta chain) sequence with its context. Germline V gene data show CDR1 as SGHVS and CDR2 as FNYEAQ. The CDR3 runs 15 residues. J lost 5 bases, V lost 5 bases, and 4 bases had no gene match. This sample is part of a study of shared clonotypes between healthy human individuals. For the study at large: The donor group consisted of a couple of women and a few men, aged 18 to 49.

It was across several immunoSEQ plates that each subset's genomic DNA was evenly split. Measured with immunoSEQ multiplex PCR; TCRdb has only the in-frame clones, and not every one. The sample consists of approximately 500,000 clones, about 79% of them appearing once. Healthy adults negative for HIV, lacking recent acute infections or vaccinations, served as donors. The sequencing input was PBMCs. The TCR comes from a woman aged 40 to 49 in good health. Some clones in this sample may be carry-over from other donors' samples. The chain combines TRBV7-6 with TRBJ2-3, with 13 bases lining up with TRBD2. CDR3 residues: CASSIGTSGEDTQYF. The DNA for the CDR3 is TGTGCCAGCAGCATAGGGACTAGCGGGGAAGATACGCAGTATTTT.